Listed here are 27 T cell receptor beta chains from one sample, sequenced in a study of T cell responses to AZD1222 COVID-19 vaccine. Here immunoSEQ multiplex PCR was the method, and the copy in TCRdb shows in-frame clones only, minus some. Of about 110,000 clones in the sample, 88% are singletons; the top ten hold 4.5% to 5%. The material sequenced was peripheral blood, taken on day 0 of AZD1222 vaccination. The receptors here all came from an adult in good health.

This clone was detected once. The chain recombines TRBV5-1 with TRBJ2-3; D possibly corresponds to TRBD1 (6 bases). In germline, CDR1 is SGHRS, CDR2 YFSETQ. The CDR3 loop spans 14 amino acids. V shed 0 bases and J shed 6 bases, with 11 bases lying between them. The CDR3 DNA reads TGCGCCAGCAGCTTGGGGGGGCCGGGTGATACGCAGTATTTT. Its translation is CASSLGGPGDTQYF.

The chain uses TRBV6-2 or TRBV6-3 and TRBJ2-7, with 7 bases matching TRBD2. V lost 3 bases to trimming and J lost 3 bases; unmatched junction nucleotides: 5. The V gene's germline CDR1 is MNHEY and CDR2 SVGEGT. CDR3 length equals 14 residues. The CDR3 nucleotides are TGTGCCAGCAGTTATCGCGGGGGAGGCTACGAGCAGTACTTC. The encoded protein is CASSYRGGGYEQYF.

The chain uses TRBV6-2 or TRBV6-3 and TRBJ1-2, with D hard to call. The V end lost 2 bases, the J end lost 4 bases, and 11 bases lay between the germline ends. This CDR3 contains 14 residues. In germline, CDR1 is MNHEY, CDR2 SVGEGT. The CDR3 reads CASSYDRPPYGYTF. CDR3 in DNA: TGTGCCAGCAGTTACGATCGGCCACCCTATGGCTACACCTTC.

V is TRBV21-1 and J is TRBJ1-5; the DNA was not used to check the table's D call, TRBD1. TRBV21-1 is designated a pseudogene. The length of the CDR3 is 19 residues. The CDR3 is CASSKGLGGQGHSNQPQHF. DNA for the CDR3: TGTGCCAGCAGCAAAGGCCTCGGGGGACAGGGCCATAGCAATCAGCCCCAGCATTTT.

The CDR3 DNA reads TGTGCCAGTAGTATCCTAGACAGGGACGGGAATGAGCAGTTCTTC. The encoded protein is CASSILDRDGNEQFF. The rearrangement uses TRBV19 and TRBJ2-1; the match to TRBD1 covers 7 bases. Germline V CDR1 and CDR2: LNHDA, SQIVND (reference sequence). This CDR3 comprises 15 residues. V was pared by 3 bases and J by 7 bases, with 9 bases of the junction left unmatched. The variable domain in full, completed from reference TRBV19 and TRBJ2-1, reads DGGITQSPKYLFRKEGQNVTLSCEQNLNHDAMYWYRQDPGQGLRLIYYSQIVNDFQKGDIAEGYSVSREKKESFPLTVTSAQKNPTAFYLCASSILDRDGNEQFFGPGTRLTVL.

In regard to this clone: At one of its ends the junction is not consistent with the germline gene, which may arise from a read error. V gene TRBV5-1 combines with J gene TRBJ1-2; 8 bases map to TRBD1. Germline assignment: CDR1 SGHRS and CDR2 YFSETQ. The CDR3 spans 13 residues. The CDR3 nucleotides read TGCGCCAGCAGCTCGGGACAGGACTACGGCTACACCTTC. This gives the protein CASSSGQDYGYTF.

The chain has TRBV9 and TRBJ1-6, with unresolved D. CDR1 is SGDLS and CDR2 is YYNGEE in the germline V gene. This CDR3 spans 15 amino acids. Trimming removed 0 bases at V and 9 bases at J, with 13 bases between. The CDR3 sequence is CASSVEMGAGSPLHF. The DNA for the CDR3 is TGTGCCAGCAGCGTAGAGATGGGCGCTGGTTCACCCCTCCACTTT. Complete variable domain (other parts from reference TRBV9 and TRBJ1-6): DSGVTQTPKHLITATGQRVTLRCSPRSGDLSVYWYQQSLDQGLQFLIQYYNGEERAKGNILERFSAQQFPDLHSELNLSSLELGDSALYFCASSVEMGAGSPLHFGNGTRLTVT.

This clone has just one count. This CDR3 reads CASSPDVGTDTQYF. The CDR3 DNA follows: TGTGCCAGCAGCCCGGACGTAGGCACAGATACGCAGTATTTT. The chain uses TRBV3-1 (or the pseudogene TRBV3-2) and TRBJ2-3; D remains ambiguous. The germline V gene has CDR1 LGHDT and CDR2 YNNKEL (reference sequence). Trimming cost V 4 bases and J 1 base, with 9 bases left between them. The length of the CDR3 is 14 residues.

The chain couples TRBV5-8 to TRBJ2-7; D gene uncertain. V was cut by 7 bases and J by 3 bases, with 14 bases left in between. Germline V gene data show CDR1 as SGHTS and CDR2 as YDEGEE. CDR3 length: 13 residues. The CDR3 DNA reads TGTGCCAGCGGGAAGCAAGCACTCTACGAGCAGTACTTC. Protein product: CASGKQALYEQYF.

V and J are TRBV2 and TRBJ1-4, with a tentative D call TRBD1 (6 bases). V was pared by 6 bases and J by 0 bases, with 17 bases between. The V gene's germline CDR1 is SNHLY and CDR2 FYNNEI. CDR3 length: 17 residues. CDR3 sequence (DNA): TGTGCCAGCAGGGGTGACAGGAAATACGCAACTAATGAAAAACTGTTTTTT. It translates to CASRGDRKYATNEKLFF. Based on the CDR3 plus reference TRBV2 and TRBJ1-4, the full variable domain is EPEVTQTPSHQVTQMGQEVILRCVPISNHLYFYWYRQILGQKVEFLVSFYNNEISEKSEIFDDQFSVERPDGSNFTLKIRSTKLEDSAMYFCASRGDRKYATNEKLFFGSGTQLSVL.

This clone showed up just once. The rearrangement uses TRBV28 and TRBJ2-1; tentative D call: TRBD1 (6 bases). The CDR3 totals 12 residues. Trimming took off 6 bases at V and 7 bases at J, with 10 bases between the two ends. CDR1 and CDR2 from the germline V gene are MDHEN and SYDVKM. The CDR3 sequence is CASRKTGNEQFF. As DNA, the CDR3 is TGTGCCAGCAGAAAAACAGGGAATGAGCAGTTCTTC.

V and J are TRBV5-6 and TRBJ1-2, with a possible D match to TRBD1 (5 bases). The CDR3 contains 14 residues. V was shortened by 4 bases and J by 2 bases, with 12 bases between the two germline ends. Germline V CDR1 and CDR2: SGHDT, YYEEEE. CDR3 in DNA: TGTGCCAGCAGCGAATGGGGGAGGAACTATGGCTACACCTTC. Translating it yields CASSEWGRNYGYTF.

The chain employs TRBV25-1 and TRBJ1-3; D not resolved. Trimming cost V 6 bases and J 2 bases, with 5 bases left between them. CDR1 and CDR2 from the germline V gene are MGHDK and SYGVNS. The length of the CDR3 is 12 residues. CDR3 nucleotide sequence: TGTGCCAGCAGCCCCCCTGGAAACACCATATATTTT. It encodes CASSPPGNTIYF.

The V call is TRBV5-1, the J call TRBJ1-1; weak D call: TRBD1 (5 bases). The length of the CDR3 is 13 residues. Trimming stripped 4 bases from V and 5 bases from J, with 12 bases between. The germline gives CDR1 SGHRS, CDR2 YFSETQ. The CDR3 bases are TGCGCCAGCAGCGTGGACACCGAAACTGAAGCTTTCTTT. Residues: CASSVDTETEAFF.

V is TRBV5-6 and J is TRBJ1-2; D is unresolved. Between the trimmed V and J ends, which lost 0 bases and 8 bases, there was a span of 8 bases. Per the germline V gene, CDR1 is SGHDT and CDR2 is YYEEEE. This CDR3 comprises 12 residues. Here the CDR3 DNA reads TGTGCCAGCAGCTTGGCGGGAGGCGGCTACACCTTC. Its protein is CASSLAGGGYTF.

This clone was found a few times. The J gene is TRBJ2-1, the V gene TRBV7-2, with D unclear. Trimming pared 0 bases from V and 4 bases from J, leaving 16 bases between. This CDR3 region has 17 residues. The germline gives CDR1 SGHTA, CDR2 FQGNSA. This CDR3 is CASSLALGLGFYNEQFF. CDR3 in DNA: TGTGCCAGCAGCTTAGCGCTGGGCCTGGGGTTTTACAATGAGCAGTTCTTC.

The V gene is TRBV18, the J gene TRBJ2-6, with 7 positions matching TRBD1. The CDR3 is 18 amino acids. Germline CDR1 is KGHSH and CDR2 is LQKENI. J gave up 0 bases and V 2 bases, and 7 bases lay outside the gene matches. The CDR3 coding sequence is TGTGCCAGCTCACCAGGGGACAGCGTTTCCTCTGGGGCCAACGTCCTGACTTTC. Its translation is CASSPGDSVSSGANVLTF.

This clone was recorded many times. The chain combines TRBV4-3 with TRBJ2-2; TRBD2 aligns across 15 bases. This CDR3 has 17 residues. The trim removed 4 bases at V and 5 bases at J, leaving 5 bases unmatched. Germline V gene sequence: CDR1 LGHNA, CDR2 YSLEER. CDR3 in amino acids: CASSRGTSGGRTGELFF. CDR3 sequence (DNA): TGCGCCAGCAGCCGAGGGACTAGCGGGGGGAGAACCGGGGAGCTGTTTTTT.

The chain uses TRBV19 and TRBJ1-2; D is unresolved. Germline V gene sequence: CDR1 LNHDA, CDR2 SQIVND (reference sequence). CDR3 length: 16 amino acids. V shed 5 bases and J shed 5 bases, with 21 bases lying between them. The CDR3 here is CASSFGDPVKEYGYTF. DNA for the CDR3: TGTGCCAGTAGTTTTGGAGATCCTGTGAAAGAGTATGGCTACACCTTC.

This rearrangement joins TRBV3-1 (or the pseudogene TRBV3-2) to TRBJ2-3; D is tentatively TRBD1 or TRBD2 (6 bases each). V was pared by 4 bases and J by 8 bases, with 10 bases between. Per germline, CDR1 LGHDT and CDR2 YNNKEL (reference sequence). The CDR3 has 12 residues. CDR3 residues: CASSPEGGTQYF. For the CDR3, the DNA is TGTGCCAGCAGCCCCGAGGGGGGTACGCAGTATTTT.

The chain employs TRBV11-1 and TRBJ1-2, with D tentatively TRBD1 (6 bases). Trimming removed 3 bases from V and 1 base from J, with 6 bases in between. The CDR3 sequence is 13 residues long. CDR1 SGHAT and CDR2 FQDESV come from the germline V gene (reference sequence). The DNA of the CDR3 is TGTGCCAGCAGCTTGGACAGTAACTATGGCTACACCTTC. It encodes CASSLDSNYGYTF.

This clone was seen a few times. Different DNA sequences within this sample yield the same CDR3. The CDR3 DNA reads TGCGCCAGCAGCCAAGACCGGAACTATGGCTACACCTTC. The encoded protein is CASSQDRNYGYTF. The rearrangement links TRBV4-1 to TRBJ1-2; D not resolved. V lost 0 bases, J lost 2 bases, and 4 bases lay in between. CDR1 is MGHRA, CDR2 YSYEKL, per germline. The CDR3 totals 13 residues.

The rearrangement uses TRBV4-2 and TRBJ2-2; D is perhaps TRBD1 or TRBD2 (5 bases each). This CDR3 is built from 16 residues. CDR1 and CDR2 (germline): LGHNA, YNFKEQ. The ends were cut back, 3 bases at V and 1 base at J, with 12 bases in the middle. CDR3 region: CASSHPYGGNTGELFF. The CDR3 nucleotides read TGTGCCAGCAGCCACCCCTATGGGGGGAACACCGGGGAGCTGTTTTTT.

Written as DNA, the CDR3 is TGTGCCAGCAGTTACGCAGATACGCAGTATTTT. Protein sequence: CASSYADTQYF. The V gene is TRBV6-5, the J gene TRBJ2-3; no clear D gene. From germline, CDR1 is MNHEY and CDR2 SVGAGI. The CDR3 is made up of 11 amino acids. With 2 bases removed from V and 4 bases from J, the gap between germline ends came to 1 base.

The chain employs TRBV11-3 and TRBJ2-7, with D perhaps TRBD2 (7 bases). The V and J ends lost 5 bases and 6 bases respectively, with 14 bases between them. CDR1 SGHNT and CDR2 YENEEA come from the germline V gene. The CDR3 is made up of 13 amino acids. The DNA for the CDR3 is TGTGCCAGCAGCAGGGGGGGCAGTCCCGAGCAGTACTTC. This gives the protein CASSRGGSPEQYF.

V usage is TRBV7-9 and J usage is TRBJ1-1; the D is unclear. The CDR3 length is 13 residues. V dropped 6 bases and J dropped 0 bases, with 8 bases sitting between them. CDR1 and CDR2 (germline): SEHNR, FQNEAQ (reference sequence). CDR3: CASRNLMNTEAFF. In DNA, the CDR3 is TGTGCCAGCAGGAACCTCATGAACACTGAAGCTTTCTTT.

The chain combines TRBV4-3 with TRBJ2-7; D might be TRBD2 (9 bases). CDR1 is LGHNA and CDR2 is YSLEER in the germline V gene. CDR3 size: 21 residues. The CDR3 bases are TGCGCCAGCAGCCAAGATCGGCGGGGGGGGTACGTCCGGGACAGGACCCAGTGGGTCGTCGTC. This translates into CASSQDRRGGYVRDRTQWVVV.